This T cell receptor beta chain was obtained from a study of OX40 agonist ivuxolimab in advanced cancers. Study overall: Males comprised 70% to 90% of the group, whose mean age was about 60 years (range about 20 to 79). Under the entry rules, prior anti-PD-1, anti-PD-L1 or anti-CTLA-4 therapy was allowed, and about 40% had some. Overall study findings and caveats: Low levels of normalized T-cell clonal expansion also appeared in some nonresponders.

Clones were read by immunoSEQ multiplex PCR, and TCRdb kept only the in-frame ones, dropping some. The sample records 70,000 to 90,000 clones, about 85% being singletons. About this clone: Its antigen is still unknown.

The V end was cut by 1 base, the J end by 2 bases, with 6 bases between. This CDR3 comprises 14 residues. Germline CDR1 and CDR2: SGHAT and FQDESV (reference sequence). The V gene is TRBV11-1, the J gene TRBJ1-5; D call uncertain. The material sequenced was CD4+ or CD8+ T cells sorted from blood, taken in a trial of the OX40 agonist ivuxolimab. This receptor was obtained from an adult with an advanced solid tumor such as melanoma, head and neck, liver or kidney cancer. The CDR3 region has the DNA TGTGCCAGCAGCTTAGATTACCGCAATCAGCCCCAGCATTTT. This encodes CASSLDYRNQPQHF.